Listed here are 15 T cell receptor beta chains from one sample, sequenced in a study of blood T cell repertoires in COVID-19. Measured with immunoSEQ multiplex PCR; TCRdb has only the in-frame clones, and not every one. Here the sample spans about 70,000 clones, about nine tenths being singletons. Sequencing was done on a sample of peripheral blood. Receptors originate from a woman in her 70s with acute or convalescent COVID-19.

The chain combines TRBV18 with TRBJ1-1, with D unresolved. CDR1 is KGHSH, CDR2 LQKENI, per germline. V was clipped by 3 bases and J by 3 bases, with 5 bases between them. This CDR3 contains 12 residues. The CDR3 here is CASSPTHTEAFF. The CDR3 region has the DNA TGTGCCAGCTCACCGACACACACTGAAGCTTTCTTT.

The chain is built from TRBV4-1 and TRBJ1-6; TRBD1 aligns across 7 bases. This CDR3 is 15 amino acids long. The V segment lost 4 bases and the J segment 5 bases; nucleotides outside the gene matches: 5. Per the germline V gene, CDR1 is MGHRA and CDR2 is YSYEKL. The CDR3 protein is CASSRGTVNNSPLHF. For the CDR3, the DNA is TGCGCCAGCAGCCGAGGGACAGTCAATAATTCACCCCTCCACTTT.

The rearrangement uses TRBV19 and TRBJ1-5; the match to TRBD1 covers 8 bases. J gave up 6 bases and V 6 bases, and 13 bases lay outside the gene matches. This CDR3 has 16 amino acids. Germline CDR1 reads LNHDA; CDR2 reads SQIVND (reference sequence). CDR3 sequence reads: CASRAPGRGQGQPQHF. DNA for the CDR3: TGTGCCAGTAGGGCCCCTGGCAGGGGGCAAGGTCAGCCCCAGCATTTT. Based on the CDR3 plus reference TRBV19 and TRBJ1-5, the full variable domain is DGGITQSPKYLFRKEGQNVTLSCEQNLNHDAMYWYRQDPGQGLRLIYYSQIVNDFQKGDIAEGYSVSREKKESFPLTVTSAQKNPTAFYLCASRAPGRGQGQPQHFGDGTRLSIL.

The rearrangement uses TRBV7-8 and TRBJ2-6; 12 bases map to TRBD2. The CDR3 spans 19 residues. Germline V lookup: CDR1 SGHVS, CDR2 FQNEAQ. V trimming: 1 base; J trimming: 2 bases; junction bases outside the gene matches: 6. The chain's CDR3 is CASSLGPSGGAAGANVLTF. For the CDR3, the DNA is TGTGCCAGCAGCTTAGGTCCTAGCGGGGGGGCGGCTGGGGCCAACGTCCTGACTTTC. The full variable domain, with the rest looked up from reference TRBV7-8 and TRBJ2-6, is GAGVSQSPRYKVAKRGQDVALRCDPISGHVSLFWYQQALGQGPEFLTYFQNEAQLDKSGLPSDRFFAERPEGSVSTLKIQRTQQEDSAVYLCASSLGPSGGAAGANVLTFGAGSRLTVL.

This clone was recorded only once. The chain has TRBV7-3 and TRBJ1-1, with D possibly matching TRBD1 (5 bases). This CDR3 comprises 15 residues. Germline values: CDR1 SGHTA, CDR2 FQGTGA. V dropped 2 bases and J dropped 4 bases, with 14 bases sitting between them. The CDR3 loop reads CASSLDRAGGTEAFF. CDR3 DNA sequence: TGTGCCAGCAGCTTAGATCGGGCCGGGGGCACTGAAGCTTTCTTT.

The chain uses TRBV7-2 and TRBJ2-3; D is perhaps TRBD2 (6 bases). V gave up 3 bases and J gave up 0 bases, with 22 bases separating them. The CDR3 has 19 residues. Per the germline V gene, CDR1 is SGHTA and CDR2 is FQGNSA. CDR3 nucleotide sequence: TGTGCCAGCAGCTTTTACGGGCCCGGCGGGATAAGTAGCACAGATACGCAGTATTTT. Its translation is CASSFYGPGGISSTDTQYF.

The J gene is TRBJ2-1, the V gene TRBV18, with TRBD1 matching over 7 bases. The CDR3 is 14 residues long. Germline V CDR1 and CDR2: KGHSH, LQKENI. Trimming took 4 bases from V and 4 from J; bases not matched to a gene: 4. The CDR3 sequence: CASSLSTGYNEQFF. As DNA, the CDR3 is TGTGCCAGCTCACTATCGACAGGGTACAATGAGCAGTTCTTC.

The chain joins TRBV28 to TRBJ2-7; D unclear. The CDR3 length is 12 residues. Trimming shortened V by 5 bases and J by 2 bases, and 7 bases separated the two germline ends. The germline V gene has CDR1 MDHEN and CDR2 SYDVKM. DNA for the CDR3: TGTGCCAGCAGTCGACTGACCTACGAGCAGTACTTC. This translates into CASSRLTYEQYF.

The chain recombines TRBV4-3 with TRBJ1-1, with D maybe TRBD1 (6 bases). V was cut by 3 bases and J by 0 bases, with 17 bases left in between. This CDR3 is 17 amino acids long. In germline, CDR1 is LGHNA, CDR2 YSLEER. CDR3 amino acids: CASSQQITGTMNTEAFF. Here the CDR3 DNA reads TGCGCCAGCAGCCAGCAGATTACAGGGACCATGAACACTGAAGCTTTCTTT.

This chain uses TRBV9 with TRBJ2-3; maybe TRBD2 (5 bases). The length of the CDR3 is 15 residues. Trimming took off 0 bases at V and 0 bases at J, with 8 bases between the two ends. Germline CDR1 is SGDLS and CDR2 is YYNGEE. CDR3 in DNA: TGTGCCAGCAGCGTAGAAGGGAGTAGCACAGATACGCAGTATTTT. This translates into CASSVEGSSTDTQYF.

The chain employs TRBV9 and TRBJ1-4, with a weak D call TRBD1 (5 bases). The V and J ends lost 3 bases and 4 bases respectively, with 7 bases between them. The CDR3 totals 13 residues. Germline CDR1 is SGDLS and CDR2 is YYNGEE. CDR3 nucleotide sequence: TGTGCCAGCAGCGAGGGACTTAATGAAAAACTGTTTTTT. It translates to CASSEGLNEKLFF.

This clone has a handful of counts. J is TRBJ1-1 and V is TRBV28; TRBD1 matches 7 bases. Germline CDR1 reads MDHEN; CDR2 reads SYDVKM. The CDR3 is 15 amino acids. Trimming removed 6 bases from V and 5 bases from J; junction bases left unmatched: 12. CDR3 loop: CASSLQRQGPTEAFF. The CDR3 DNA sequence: TGTGCCAGCAGCTTACAGAGACAGGGCCCAACTGAAGCTTTCTTT.

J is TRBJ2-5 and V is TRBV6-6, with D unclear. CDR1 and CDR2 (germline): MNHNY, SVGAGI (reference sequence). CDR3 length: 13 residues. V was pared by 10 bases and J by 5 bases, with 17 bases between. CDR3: CATTQTAWETQYF. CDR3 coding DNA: TGTGCCACTACCCAGACTGCATGGGAGACCCAGTACTTC.

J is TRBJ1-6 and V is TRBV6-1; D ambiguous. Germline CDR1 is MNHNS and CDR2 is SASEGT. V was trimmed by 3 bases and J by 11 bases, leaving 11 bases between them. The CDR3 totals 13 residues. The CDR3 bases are TGTGCCAGCAGTGAGGCGGTTCGTGCACCCCTCCACTTT. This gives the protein CASSEAVRAPLHF.

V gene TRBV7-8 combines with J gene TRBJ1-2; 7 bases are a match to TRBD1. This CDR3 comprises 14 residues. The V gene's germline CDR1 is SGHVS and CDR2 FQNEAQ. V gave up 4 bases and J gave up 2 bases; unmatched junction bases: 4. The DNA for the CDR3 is TGTGCCAGCAGCTCGACAGGGAAAAACTATGGCTACACCTTC. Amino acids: CASSSTGKNYGYTF. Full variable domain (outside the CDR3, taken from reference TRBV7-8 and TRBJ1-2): GAGVSQSPRYKVAKRGQDVALRCDPISGHVSLFWYQQALGQGPEFLTYFQNEAQLDKSGLPSDRFFAERPEGSVSTLKIQRTQQEDSAVYLCASSSTGKNYGYTFGSGTRLTVV.